The following is a T cell receptor (beta chain) sequence with its context. The junction shows a germline mismatch at one end, possibly a read error. This sample stems from a study of blood T cells in healthy people across ages. Donation came from healthy Caucasian individuals in Russia who were aged roughly 6 to 95. Samples each yielded at least 6 micrograms of total RNA. A J-beta primer mix and a sample-barcoded 5' primer were used in a second PCR of about 7 to 12 cycles. Every molecule of cDNA carried a tag from a template-switch adaptor with 12 random nucleotides. TCRdb reanalysed the 5' RACE reads using MiXCR and keeps one entry per CDR3 protein. Counted here are about 1.4 million distinct CDR3 sequences, almost 60% occurring once; the ten biggest clones make up under 8.5%. The sequenced material came from blood. The clonotype comes from a young man in good health.

The CDR3 here is CSVPKGAYGHTF. The CDR3 coding sequence is TGCAGCGTGCCGAAGGGGGCGTATGGCCACACCTTC. The chain joins TRBV29-1 to TRBJ1-2, with TRBD1 identical over 7 bases. The CDR3 runs to 12 residues. Per the germline V gene, CDR1 is SQVTM and CDR2 is ANQGSEA.